The present TCR beta chain was sequenced within a study of human T cells and chemical hapten exposure. TCRdb called the RACE reads again in MiXCR, with one record for every CDR3 protein. This sample yields around 380,000 distinct CDR3 sequences, of which around 5% are seen a single time; around 8.8% belongs to the top ten. This clonotype was counted ten times or more. Germline lookup yields CDR1 SGDLS and CDR2 YYNGEE. This CDR3 has 13 amino acids. Trimming left V 4 bases short and J 5 bases short, with 12 bases between. The time point was: pre-sensitization, week 0. Indicated treatment: therapeutic diphenylcyclopropenone sensitization with weekly scalp DPC. Patients had alopecia, were aged 18 to 70, and were not pregnant. The authors extracted total RNA from unfractionated whole blood.

This clonotype originated in a woman younger than 35 with alopecia areata. Some clones in this sample may be carry-over from other donors' samples. Sequenced material: whole blood, taken in connection with sensitization to the hapten diphenylcyclopropenone (DPC). This chain uses TRBV9 with TRBJ2-5; D might be TRBD2 (5 bases). CDR3 amino acids: CASSPGIFETQYF. DNA for the CDR3: TGTGCCAGCAGCCCGGGGATTTTTGAGACCCAGTACTTC.